This TCR beta chain was captured in a study of blood T cells in healthy people across ages. Study-wide points: Because donor CMV status was unknown, expanded clonotype changes were possibly confounded. TCR beta diversity, measured per million T cells, fell in a roughly linear way with age.

This clonotype has just a few counts. Its antigen is not identified. Donors each provided approximately 9.6 milliliters of peripheral blood. Primed by a sample-barcoded 5' primer and a J-beta primer mix, a second PCR proceeded for 7 to 11 cycles. One entry per CDR3 protein results from TCRdb running MiXCR on the 5' RACE reads. Altogether approximately 1.5 million distinct CDR3 sequences are present, 42% being singletons, with the ten largest covering more than 4%. This CDR3 region has 17 residues. The germline gives CDR1 MNHNS, CDR2 SASEGT. V was shortened by 6 bases and J by 5 bases, with 22 bases between the two germline ends.

Sequencing was carried out using blood. The source is a woman aged 18-29 years in good health. The chain uses TRBV6-1 and TRBJ1-4, with D possibly being TRBD1 (5 bases). CDR3 sequence reads: CASRHLISGGENEKLFF. The CDR3 nucleotides read TGTGCCAGCAGACACCTTATCAGCGGGGGGGAGAATGAAAAACTGTTTTTT.